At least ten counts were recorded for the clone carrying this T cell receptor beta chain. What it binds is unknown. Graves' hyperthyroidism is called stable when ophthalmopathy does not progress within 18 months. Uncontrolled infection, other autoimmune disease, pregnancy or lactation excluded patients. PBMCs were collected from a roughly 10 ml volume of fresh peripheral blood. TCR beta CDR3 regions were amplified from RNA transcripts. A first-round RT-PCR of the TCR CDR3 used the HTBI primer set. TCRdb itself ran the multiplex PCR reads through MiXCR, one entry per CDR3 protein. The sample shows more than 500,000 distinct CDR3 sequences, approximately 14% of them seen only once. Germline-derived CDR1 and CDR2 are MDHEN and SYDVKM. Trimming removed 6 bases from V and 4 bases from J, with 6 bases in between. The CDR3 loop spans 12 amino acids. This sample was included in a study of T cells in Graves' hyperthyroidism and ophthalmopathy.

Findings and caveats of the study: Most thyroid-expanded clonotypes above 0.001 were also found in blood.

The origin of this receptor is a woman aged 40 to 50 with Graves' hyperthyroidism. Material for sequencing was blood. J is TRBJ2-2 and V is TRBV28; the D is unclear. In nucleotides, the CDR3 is TGTGCCAGCAGGACGCCCACCGGGGAGCTGTTTTTT. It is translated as CASRTPTGELFF.